This section outlines one T cell receptor beta chain sequence together with its context. Its antigen is unidentified. The data were taken from a study of shared clonotypes between healthy human individuals. Across the study: Every donor yielded three CD4 naive, three CD4 memory, two CD8 naive and one CD8 memory plate.

Each of the donors was a healthy adult who was HIV-negative and had not had a recent acute infection or vaccination. Libraries were prepared by immunoSEQ multiplex PCR; TCRdb keeps only in-frame clonotypes and omits some of them. Altogether approximately 700,000 clones are present, around 78% being singletons, with the ten largest covering 1.5% to 2%. The germline V gene encodes CDR1 KGHSH and CDR2 LQKENI. V lost 2 bases, J lost 2 bases, and 19 bases lay in between. CDR3 length equals 18 residues. Study-level results: Clonotype sharing among donors was thought likely to change with sequencing depth. Larger estimated richness was generally recorded for naive subsets relative to memory subsets.

The sequenced sample consisted of memory CD4+ T cells sorted from blood. The subset is: CD45RA-negative fraction. The V gene is TRBV18, the J gene TRBJ1-3, with a possible D match to TRBD1 (5 bases). The TCR comes from a woman aged 30 to 39 in good health. The CDR3 DNA sequence: TGTGCCAGCTCACCAAGAATCACGGGGCAACGAGCTGGAAACACCATATATTTT. Its translation: CASSPRITGQRAGNTIYF. The variable domain in full, with the rest retrieved from reference TRBV18 and TRBJ1-3, is NAGVMQNPRHLVRRRGQEARLRCSPMKGHSHVYWYRQLPEEGLKFMVYLQKENIIDESGMPKERFSAEFPKEGPSILRIQQVVRGDSAAYFCASSPRITGQRAGNTIYFGEGSWLTVV.